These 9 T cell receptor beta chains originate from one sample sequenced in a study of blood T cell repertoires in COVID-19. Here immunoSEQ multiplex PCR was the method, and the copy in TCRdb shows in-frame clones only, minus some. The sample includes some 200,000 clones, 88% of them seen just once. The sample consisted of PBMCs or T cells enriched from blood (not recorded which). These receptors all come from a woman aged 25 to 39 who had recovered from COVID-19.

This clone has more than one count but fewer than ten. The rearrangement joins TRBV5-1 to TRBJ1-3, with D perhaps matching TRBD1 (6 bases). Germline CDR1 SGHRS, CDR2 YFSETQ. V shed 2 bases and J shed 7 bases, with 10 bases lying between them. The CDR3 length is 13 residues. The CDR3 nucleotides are TGCGCCAGCAGCTTACAGGGTATCAACACCATATATTTT. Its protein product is CASSLQGINTIYF.

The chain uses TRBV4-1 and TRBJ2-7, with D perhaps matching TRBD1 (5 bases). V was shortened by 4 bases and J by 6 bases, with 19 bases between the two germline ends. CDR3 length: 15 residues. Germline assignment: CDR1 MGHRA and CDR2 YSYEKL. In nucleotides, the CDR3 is TGCGCCAGCAGCCTCTCCGGACACCTCCCCGCCGAGCAGTACTTC. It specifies CASSLSGHLPAEQYF.

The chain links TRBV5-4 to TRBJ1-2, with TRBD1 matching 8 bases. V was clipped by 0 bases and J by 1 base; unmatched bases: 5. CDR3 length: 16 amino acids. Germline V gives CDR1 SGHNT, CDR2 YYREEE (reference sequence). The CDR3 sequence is CASSLGQGSFNYGYTF. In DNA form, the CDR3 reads TGTGCCAGCAGCTTGGGACAGGGGTCCTTTAACTATGGCTACACCTTC.

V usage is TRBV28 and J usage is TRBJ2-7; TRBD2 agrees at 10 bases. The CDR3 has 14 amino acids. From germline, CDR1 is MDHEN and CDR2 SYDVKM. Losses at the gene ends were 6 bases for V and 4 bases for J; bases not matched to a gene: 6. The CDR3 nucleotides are TGTGCCAGCAGCCCGCTAGCGGGGGAATACGAGCAGTACTTC. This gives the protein CASSPLAGEYEQYF. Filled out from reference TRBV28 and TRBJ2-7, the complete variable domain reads DVKVTQSSRYLVKRTGEKVFLECVQDMDHENMFWYRQDPGLGLRLIYFSYDVKMKEKGDIPEGYSVSREKKERFSLILESASTNQTSMYLCASSPLAGEYEQYFGPGTRLTVT.

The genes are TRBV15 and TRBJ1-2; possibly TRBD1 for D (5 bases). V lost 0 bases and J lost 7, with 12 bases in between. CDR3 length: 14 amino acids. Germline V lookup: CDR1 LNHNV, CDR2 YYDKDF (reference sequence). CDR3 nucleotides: TGTGCCACCAGCAGAGAATTGCAGGGCCGTGGCTACACCTTC. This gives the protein CATSRELQGRGYTF.

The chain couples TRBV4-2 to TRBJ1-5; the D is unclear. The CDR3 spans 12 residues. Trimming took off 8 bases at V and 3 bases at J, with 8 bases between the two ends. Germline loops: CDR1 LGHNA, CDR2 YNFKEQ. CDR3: CASRGPNQPQHF. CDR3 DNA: TGTGCCAGCCGAGGCCCCAATCAGCCCCAGCATTTT.

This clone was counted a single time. This CDR3 is CASSPKGGGPGTQYF. CDR3 DNA sequence: TGCGCCAGCAGCCCGAAGGGGGGGGGCCCCGGGACCCAGTACTTC. The genes are TRBV4-3 and TRBJ2-5; possible D gene TRBD2, 7 bases. The CDR3 loop spans 15 amino acids. The V gene's germline CDR1 is LGHNA and CDR2 YSLEER. Trimming took 4 bases from V and 7 from J, leaving 19 bases between them.

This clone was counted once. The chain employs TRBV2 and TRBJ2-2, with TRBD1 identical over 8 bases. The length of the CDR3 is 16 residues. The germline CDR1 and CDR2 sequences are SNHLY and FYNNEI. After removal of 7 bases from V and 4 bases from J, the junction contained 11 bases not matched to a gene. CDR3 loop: CASKKQTGDFTGELFF. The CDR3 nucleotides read TGTGCCAGCAAGAAGCAGACAGGGGATTTCACCGGGGAGCTGTTTTTT.

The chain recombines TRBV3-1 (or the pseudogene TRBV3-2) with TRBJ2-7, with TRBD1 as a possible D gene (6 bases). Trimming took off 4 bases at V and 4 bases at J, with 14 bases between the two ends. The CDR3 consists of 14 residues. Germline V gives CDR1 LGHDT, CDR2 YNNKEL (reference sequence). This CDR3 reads CASSPGTITYEQYF. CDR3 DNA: TGTGCCAGCAGCCCCGGGACAATCACATACGAGCAGTACTTC.